The present TCR beta chain was sequenced within a study of low-dose radiotherapy and immunotherapy resistance in tumors. At the level of the study: Cohort 1 received 0.5 Gy per fraction every 2 weeks, totaling 6.5 Gy. Patients received cyclophosphamide 200 mg/m2 intravenously every two weeks, the day before radiation-immunotherapy.

The sample's time point: before trial treatment. CDR3 length: 14 residues. Germline values: CDR1 SGHVS, CDR2 FQNEAQ. First-strand cDNA used TRAV- and TRBV-specific primers, covering alpha and beta chains. Both a constant-region primer and a V-primer adapter served to amplify TCRs across 15 to 20 PCR cycles. Via MiXCR, TCRdb re-called the reads, giving one row per CDR3 protein. The sample records tens of thousands of distinct CDR3 sequences, more than 25% being singletons. On this clonotype: Relative to the germline gene, one junction end is altered; a read error may explain this.

The source is a female donor with ovarian cancer. This rearrangement joins TRBV7-8 to TRBJ2-4; 12 bases fit TRBD2. This specimen was PBMCs, taken before treatment. Written as DNA, the CDR3 is TGTGCCAGCAGCCTAGCGGGGGGGCTAAACATTCAGTACTTC. Its protein is CASSLAGGLNIQYF.